These T cell receptor beta chains were read from a single sample in a study of low-dose radiotherapy and immunotherapy resistance in tumors. TCRdb fed the reads into MiXCR, producing one record per CDR3 protein. The table shows over 70,000 distinct CDR3 sequences, with about a third occurring only once. The specimen was PBMCs, collected before treatment. The receptors derive from a female donor with ovarian cancer. The CDR3 runs from the conserved cysteine through the conserved F or W. The D gene is left open where the match is weak. Where a row states a size, it is once, few, many or the class of an expanded clone; other rows omit it.

NA,TRBD1,TRBJ2-5,TRBV2,TGTGCCAGCGTACAGGGGCAAGAGACCCAGTACTTC,CASVQGQETQYF
many,NA,TRBJ2-5,TRBV29-1,TGCAGCGTTGGTGGCCGGCAAGAGACCCAGTACTTC,CSVGGRQETQYF
few,TRBD2,TRBJ2-4,TRBV5-6,TGTGCCAGCAGCCCGGGACTAGCGGGCACGATTCAGTACTTC,CASSPGLAGTIQYF
many,NA,TRBJ2-2,TRBV6-4,TGTGCCAGCAGTGACGGTCCCCGTGGAAACACCGGGGAGCTGTTTTTT,CASSDGPRGNTGELFF
many,TRBD1,TRBJ1-2,TRBV20-1,TGCAGTGCCCCACTGACAGGGGGAGCTCAGTACACCTTC,CSAPLTGGAQYTF
many,NA,TRBJ2-3,TRBV7-6,TGTGCCAGCAGCTTGGGTCCGGCAGATACGCAGTATTTT,CASSLGPADTQYF
many,TRBD2,TRBJ2-1,TRBV28,TGTGCCAGCAGTCCTCCGGGGGGACCCTACAATGAGCAGTTCTTC,CASSPPGGPYNEQFF
many,TRBD1,TRBJ2-1,TRBV11-3,TGTGCCAGCAGCTTACTTGGACAGGGGGTCAATGAGCAGTTCTTC,CASSLLGQGVNEQFF
NA,NA,TRBJ1-2,TRBV29-1,TGCAGCGTTCCCACCCTGCGGGCTGGCTACACCTTC,CSVPTLRAGYTF
many,NA,TRBJ1-5,TRBV28,TGTGCCAGCAGTTTAGGCAGAGTAAATCAGCCCCAGCATTTT,CASSLGRVNQPQHF
NA,TRBD2,TRBJ2-7,TRBV5-6,TGTGCCAGCAGCAAACCTAGCGGCCCCTACGAGCAGTACTTC,CASSKPSGPYEQYF
many,TRBD1,TRBJ1-6,TRBV30,TGTGCCTGGAGTATCGGGACAGGGAATTCACCCCTCCACTTT,CAWSIGTGNSPLHF
many,NA,TRBJ2-3,TRBV7-3,TGTGCCAGCAGTCAAGGGTACGGAAGCACAGATACGCAGTATTTT,CASSQGYGSTDTQYF
many,NA,TRBJ1-5,TRBV7-2,TGTGCCAGCAGCTTGGACTTTAGCAATCAGCCCCAGCATTTT,CASSLDFSNQPQHF
NA,TRBD2,TRBJ2-7,TRBV2,TGTGCCAGCAGGGCTAGCGGCTCCTACGAGCAGTACTTC,CASRASGSYEQYF
many,NA,TRBJ1-4,TRBV4-1,TGCGCCAGCAGCCAAGTTACCGGCTCGGTCTGGGAGAAACTGTTTTTT,CASSQVTGSVWEKLFF
few,NA,TRBJ1-5,TRBV27,TGTGCCAGCAGTTCCCAACGACGCGGGAGCAATCAGCCCCAGCATTTT,CASSSQRRGSNQPQHF
NA,NA,TRBJ1-4,TRBV20-1,TGCAGTGCTCACCTAAATGAAAAACTGTTTTTT,CSAHLNEKLFF
NA,NA,TRBJ2-3,TRBV26,TGTGCCAGCCCCCCGTCAGACGGGGGTGGCACAGATACGCAGTATTTT,CASPPSDGGGTDTQYF
many,NA,TRBJ2-3,TRBV2,TGTGCCAGCGCAGGGACTGGGGCTGCTACGCAGTATTTT,CASAGTGAATQYF
few,TRBD2,TRBJ2-1,TRBV5-1,TGCGCCAGCAAGCCCCGCACGGGAGGCGAATACAATGAGCAGTTCTTC,CASKPRTGGEYNEQFF
many,NA,TRBJ2-2,TRBV5-1,TGCGCCAGCGGCGTAGCGTCTGACACCGGGGAGCTGTTTTTT,CASGVASDTGELFF
many,NA,TRBJ2-2,TRBV24-1,TGTGCCACCAGTGATTTGGGATCTGGGCAGGGGATCACCGGGGAGCTGTTTTTT,CATSDLGSGQGITGELFF
many,NA,TRBJ2-5,TRBV6-6,TGTGCCAGCAGCGAGCAAGAGACCCAGTACTTC,CASSEQETQYF
many,TRBD1,TRBJ2-1,TRBV6-2/TRBV6-3,TGTGCCAGCAGATTTGGGACAGGTGTCTGGGATGAGCAGTTCTTC,CASRFGTGVWDEQFF
many,NA,TRBJ1-3,TRBV7-2,TGTGCCAGCACCCTCACCTCTGGAAACACCATATATTTT,CASTLTSGNTIYF
NA,TRBD1,TRBJ2-1,TRBV5-5,TGCGCCAGCAGCTTGGATGTGGCAGGGGGCAATGAGCAGTTCTTC,CASSLDVAGGNEQFF
once,NA,TRBJ1-1,TRBV29-1,TGCAGCGAGAAGGGGCCCTCGAACACTGAAGCTTTCTTT,CSEKGPSNTEAFF
NA,NA,TRBJ1-1,TRBV29-1,TGCAGCGTTGACCAGGGCCGTGGGCCTGAAGCTTTCTTT,CSVDQGRGPEAFF
many,NA,TRBJ2-1,TRBV6-6,TGTGCCAGCAACGGAGGGCCGTACAATGAGCAGTTCTTC,CASNGGPYNEQFF